Below, 18 T cell receptor beta chains from the same sample are listed, as sequenced in a study of CD8 T cells in Susac syndrome. Reverse transcription of about 0.45 to 1 ug RNA was carried out with random hexamers. TCRdb fed the immunoSEQ multiplex PCR reads into MiXCR, producing one record per CDR3 protein. Among 80,000 to 95,000 distinct CDR3 sequences listed, 94% were seen once. Source material: CD8+ T cells from PBMCs. These receptors were taken from a human donor with Susac syndrome.

The chain joins TRBV23-1 to TRBJ2-1; 9 bases fit TRBD2. TRBV23-1 is recorded as an ORF, its role being uncertain. The V segment lost 0 bases and the J segment 8 bases; nucleotides outside the gene matches: 2. The CDR3 runs to 14 residues. The CDR3 protein is CASSQSERGDEQFF. CDR3 bases: TGCGCCAGCAGTCAATCCGAGCGGGGGGATGAGCAGTTCTTC.

The chain uses TRBV21-1 and TRBJ1-1; TRBD1, the D gene given by the table, was not confirmed from the DNA. TRBV21-1 counts as a pseudogene. The CDR3 covers 15 residues. The CDR3 DNA follows: TGTGCCAGCAGCCTCGGTAAGGGGATGGGCACTGAAGCTTTCTTT. This sequence encodes CASSLGKGMGTEAFF.

V gene TRBV7-9 combines with J gene TRBJ2-3; tentatively, D is TRBD2 (6 bases). Germline values: CDR1 SEHNR, CDR2 FQNEAQ (reference sequence). CDR3 length: 14 residues. With 5 bases removed from V and 4 bases from J, the gap between germline ends came to 13 bases. CDR3 sequence: CASSLSGSPDTQYF. CDR3 nucleotides: TGTGCCAGCAGCCTTAGCGGTTCCCCAGATACGCAGTATTTT.

The V and J genes are TRBV4-3 and TRBJ1-1; unclear D gene. There are 13 residues in the CDR3. Germline V gene data show CDR1 as LGHNA and CDR2 as YSLEER. The V end was cut by 3 bases, the J end by 5 bases, with 10 bases between. The CDR3 spells CASSHAKGTEAFF. DNA for the CDR3: TGCGCCAGCAGCCATGCTAAAGGGACTGAAGCTTTCTTT.

The V and J genes are TRBV29-1 and TRBJ2-1, with no clear D. CDR1 is SQVTM, CDR2 ANQGSEA, per germline. This CDR3 is built from 13 residues. The germline V and J ends were trimmed by 4 bases and 1 base, with 8 bases remaining between them. The CDR3 region has the DNA TGCAGCGTTGCTAATACTTCCTACAATGAGCAGTTCTTC. Encoded protein: CSVANTSYNEQFF.

The rearrangement joins TRBV30 to TRBJ2-7; no reliable D call. The CDR3 extends over 13 amino acids. Looked up from germline, CDR1 is GTSNPN and CDR2 is SVGIG (reference sequence). V dropped 2 bases and J dropped 2 bases, with 10 bases sitting between them. CDR3 nucleotides: TGTGCCTGGAGTATTGGCATTACCTACGAGCAGTACTTC. This codes for CAWSIGITYEQYF.

CDR3 nucleotides: TGTGCCAGCAGCGTTGCTGGGCGCACTGAAGCTTTCTTT. Protein product: CASSVAGRTEAFF. The chain uses TRBV11-3 and TRBJ1-1; no definite D call. The V end was cut by 5 bases, the J end by 4 bases, with 11 bases between. Looked up from germline, CDR1 is SGHNT and CDR2 is YENEEA. The CDR3 is 13 amino acids. The variable domain in full, with the rest retrieved from reference TRBV11-3 and TRBJ1-1, is EAGVVQSPRYKIIEKKQPVAFWCNPISGHNTLYWYLQNLGQGPELLIRYENEEAVDDSQLPKDRFSAERLKGVDSTLKIQPAELGDSAVYLCASSVAGRTEAFFGQGTRLTVV.

This sequence joins TRBV4-3 and TRBJ2-7, with a weak D call TRBD1 (6 bases). The germline V gene encodes CDR1 LGHNA and CDR2 YSLEER. CDR3 length: 15 amino acids. V was cut by 0 bases and J by 3 bases, with 12 bases left in between. CDR3 residues: CASSQDRTVGYEQYF. In nucleotides, the CDR3 is TGCGCCAGCAGCCAAGATCGGACAGTCGGCTACGAGCAGTACTTC.

The chain couples TRBV18 to TRBJ2-1, with 11 nucleotides matching TRBD2. J lost 7 bases, V lost 5 bases, and 13 bases had no gene match. The CDR3 consists of 17 residues. The germline gives CDR1 KGHSH, CDR2 LQKENI. CDR3 in amino acids: CASSATSGSGLENEQFF. The CDR3 DNA reads as TGTGCCAGCTCAGCCACTAGCGGGAGCGGCTTGGAGAATGAGCAGTTCTTC. Looking up the rest from reference TRBV18 and TRBJ2-1 gives the full variable domain: NAGVMQNPRHLVRRRGQEARLRCSPMKGHSHVYWYRQLPEEGLKFMVYLQKENIIDESGMPKERFSAEFPKEGPSILRIQQVVRGDSAAYFCASSATSGSGLENEQFFGPGTRLTVL.

This clonotype was picked up a small number of times. The chain carries TRBV19 and TRBJ2-7; 7 nucleotides match TRBD2. V lost 5 bases and J lost 2; bases outside the gene matches: 3. The length of the CDR3 is 13 residues. CDR1 is LNHDA, CDR2 SQIVND, per germline (reference sequence). CDR3 sequence (DNA): TGTGCCAGTAGTCCCGGGAGGACCTACGAGCAGTACTTC. It codes for CASSPGRTYEQYF.

The gene calls are TRBV3-1 and TRBJ2-7; D is uncertain. The V gene's germline CDR1 is LGHDT and CDR2 YNNKEL (reference sequence). Trimming stripped 0 bases from V and 0 bases from J, with 6 bases between. CDR3 length: 14 amino acids. The CDR3 loop reads CASSQDPPSYEQYF. CDR3 nucleotides: TGTGCCAGCAGCCAAGATCCGCCCTCCTACGAGCAGTACTTC.

A few counts support this clonotype. This rearrangement joins TRBV28 to TRBJ2-7; D is unclear. This CDR3 is 14 amino acids long. The V end was cut by 2 bases, the J end by 2 bases, with 10 bases between. Germline V gene lookup returns CDR1 MDHEN and CDR2 SYDVKM. The CDR3 reads CASSLTMSTYEQYF. The CDR3, as DNA: TGTGCCAGCAGTTTAACGATGAGTACCTACGAGCAGTACTTC.

This chain joins TRBV7-9 and TRBJ1-5; D is uncertain. The germline V gene has CDR1 SEHNR and CDR2 FQNEAQ (reference sequence). The CDR3 is 15 amino acids. V lost 5 bases and J lost 4, with 15 bases in between. CDR3 loop: CASSPPGLENQPQHF. The CDR3 nucleotides are TGTGCCAGCAGCCCCCCCGGACTGGAGAATCAGCCCCAGCATTTT.

This chain uses TRBV30 with TRBJ2-5; D not certain. The germline V gene has CDR1 GTSNPN and CDR2 SVGIG (reference sequence). Trimming removed 0 bases at V and 5 bases at J, with 7 bases between. The length of the CDR3 is 12 residues. The CDR3 DNA reads as TGTGCCTGGAGTGTAACCTATGAGACCCAGTACTTC. Amino acid sequence: CAWSVTYETQYF.

The rearrangement uses TRBV13 and TRBJ1-2, with a tentative D call TRBD1 (6 bases). The V end was cut by 6 bases, the J end by 5 bases, with 13 bases between. The CDR3 is 13 amino acids. CDR1 PRHDT and CDR2 FYEKMQ come from the germline V gene (reference sequence). The DNA of the CDR3 is TGTGCCAGCAGTGAAACAGGGCTATATGGCTACACCTTC. As protein: CASSETGLYGYTF.

The chain links TRBV6-4 to TRBJ2-1, with 11 bases that match TRBD1. Germline V gene data show CDR1 as MRHNA and CDR2 as SNTAGT. The V segment lost 6 bases and the J segment 6 bases; nucleotides outside the gene matches: 4. The CDR3 runs 14 residues. This chain's CDR3 is CASSSGTGGNEQFF. The CDR3 DNA is TGTGCCAGCAGCTCCGGGACAGGGGGCAATGAGCAGTTCTTC.

This clonotype was observed once. J is TRBJ1-3 and V is TRBV20-1; D is unresolved. The V and J ends lost 0 bases and 0 bases respectively, with 3 bases between them. The CDR3 has 13 residues. Germline CDR1 and CDR2: DFQATT and SNEGSKA (reference sequence). DNA of the CDR3: TGCAGTGCTAGAGATTTCTCTGGAAACACCATATATTTT. As protein: CSARDFSGNTIYF.

The gene calls are TRBV4-3 and TRBJ2-1, with 13 bases that match TRBD2. Trimming removed 1 base from V and 9 bases from J; junction bases left unmatched: 6. The germline CDR1 and CDR2 sequences are LGHNA and YSLEER. The CDR3 is 16 amino acids. The CDR3 DNA is TGCGCCAGCAGCCAAGCCGGACTAGCGGGAGAAAGTGAGCAGTTCTTC. Translating gives CASSQAGLAGESEQFF.